These 5 T cell receptor beta chains share one sample of origin, sequenced in a study of T-cell memory formation after mild COVID-19. TCRdb reprocessed the 5' RACE reads via MiXCR and lists one record per CDR3 protein. The profile covers some 450,000 distinct CDR3 sequences, with about a sixth appearing a single time and 20% to 25% taken by the ten largest. The specimen sequenced was PBMCs or a T cell subset sorted from them (not recorded which). These receptors came from a young man who had mild COVID-19 (a few samples of this study predate the infection). Cell type and time point are not known.

This clonotype was recorded a few times. This CDR3 is CASSDGTDTQYF. The DNA of the CDR3 is TGTGCCAGCAGTGACGGCACAGATACGCAGTATTTT. The chain has TRBV6-4 and TRBJ2-3; D ambiguous. This CDR3 is built from 12 residues. Germline CDR1 MRHNA, CDR2 SNTAGT. V lost 2 bases, J lost 1 base, and 1 base lay in between.

This clonotype showed up just a few times. V usage is TRBV6-5 and J usage is TRBJ1-2; perhaps TRBD1 as D (5 bases). CDR3 length equals 15 residues. V lost 0 bases and J lost 4, with 12 bases in between. Per the germline V gene, CDR1 is MNHEY and CDR2 is SVGAGI. The CDR3 spells CASSYSKGLTYGYTF. The CDR3 DNA reads TGTGCCAGCAGTTACTCGAAGGGGCTGACCTATGGCTACACCTTC.

The rearrangement uses TRBV5-6 and TRBJ2-7, with a possible D match to TRBD1 (6 bases). Germline assignment: CDR1 SGHDT and CDR2 YYEEEE. V was cut by 10 bases and J by 0 bases, with 14 bases left in between. This CDR3 contains 13 residues. The CDR3 protein is CAQTGISSYEQYF. CDR3 sequence (DNA): TGTGCCCAAACAGGGATCAGCTCCTACGAGCAGTACTTC.

The chain joins TRBV5-1 to TRBJ2-7, with no clear D. Germline CDR1 and CDR2: SGHRS and YFSETQ. This CDR3 comprises 12 residues. V lost 4 bases to trimming and J lost 3 bases, with 8 bases between them. Here the CDR3 reads CASSLTDYEQYF. CDR3 bases: TGCGCCAGCAGCCTGACCGACTACGAGCAGTACTTC.

This clonotype has just a few counts. The rearrangement uses TRBV5-5 and TRBJ2-7, with D perhaps TRBD1 (6 bases). The V end lost 4 bases, the J end lost 5 bases, and 13 bases lay between the germline ends. From germline, CDR1 is SGHKS and CDR2 YYEKEE (reference sequence). This CDR3 is built from 13 residues. Written as DNA, the CDR3 is TGTGCCAGCAGCCGCCGTGGGGGCCACGAGCAGTACTTC. This gives the protein CASSRRGGHEQYF.